A selection of T cell receptor beta chains follows, all from one sample in a study of blood T cell repertoires in COVID-19. Measured with immunoSEQ multiplex PCR; TCRdb has only the in-frame clones, and not every one. This table has 70,000 to 100,000 clones, 70% to 85% appearing once. Input material: peripheral blood. The source is a woman aged 55-69 years in a cohort sampled during active or convalescent COVID-19. Both conserved end residues are part of each CDR3. D genes are given only for firm matches. Only part of the rows carry a size: once, few, many, or a class if the clone is expanded.

clone_size: NA
j_call: TRBJ2-7
v_call: TRBV27
d_call: TRBD1
cdr3_aa: CASSKAGGAGEQYF
cdr3_nt: TGTGCCAGCAGCAAAGCAGGGGGCGCGGGAGAGCAGTACTTC

clone_size: NA
j_call: TRBJ2-5
v_call: TRBV3-1/TRBV3-2
d_call: TRBD2
cdr3_aa: CASSQDILAGPPGAQYF
cdr3_nt: TGTGCCAGCAGCCAAGATATACTAGCGGGGCCTCCGGGGGCCCAGTACTTC

clone_size: NA
j_call: TRBJ1-1
v_call: TRBV3-1/TRBV3-2
d_call: NA
cdr3_aa: CASSLQTNTEAFF
cdr3_nt: TGTGCCAGCAGCCTACAGACGAACACTGAAGCTTTCTTT

clone_size: NA
j_call: TRBJ2-2
v_call: TRBV13
d_call: NA
cdr3_aa: CASSPRNTGELFF
cdr3_nt: TGTGCCAGCAGCCCGAGGAACACCGGGGAGCTGTTTTTT

clone_size: NA
j_call: TRBJ1-6
v_call: TRBV19
d_call: NA
cdr3_aa: CASSMAGIGSPLHF
cdr3_nt: TGTGCCAGTAGTATGGCAGGGATAGGTTCACCCCTCCACTTT

clone_size: once
j_call: TRBJ1-4
v_call: TRBV29-1
d_call: NA
cdr3_aa: CSVGVGAGEKLFF
cdr3_nt: TGCAGCGTTGGAGTTGGGGCCGGTGAAAAACTGTTTTTT

clone_size: NA
j_call: TRBJ2-5
v_call: TRBV28
d_call: TRBD2
cdr3_aa: CAIKLAGAQETQYF
cdr3_nt: TGTGCCATTAAACTAGCGGGAGCCCAAGAGACCCAGTACTTC

clone_size: NA
j_call: TRBJ2-5
v_call: TRBV30
d_call: TRBD2
cdr3_aa: CAWRLSGAKETQYF
cdr3_nt: TGTGCCTGGCGACTTAGCGGGGCTAAAGAGACCCAGTACTTC

clone_size: NA
j_call: TRBJ1-6
v_call: TRBV18
d_call: TRBD1
cdr3_aa: CASSPQRQGYNSPLHF
cdr3_nt: TGTGCCAGCTCACCCCAACGACAGGGCTATAATTCACCCCTCCACTTT

clone_size: NA
j_call: TRBJ2-1
v_call: TRBV7-3
d_call: NA
cdr3_aa: CASSLINLGSQEQFF
cdr3_nt: TGTGCCAGCAGCTTAATAAATCTCGGGTCTCAAGAGCAGTTCTTC

clone_size: NA
j_call: TRBJ2-7
v_call: TRBV5-1
d_call: NA
cdr3_aa: CASSLQGWDEQYF
cdr3_nt: TGCGCCAGCAGCTTGCAGGGATGGGACGAGCAGTACTTC

clone_size: NA
j_call: TRBJ2-1
v_call: TRBV4-1
d_call: TRBD1
cdr3_aa: CASSHGQGYDNEQFF
cdr3_nt: TGCGCCAGCAGCCACGGACAGGGGTACGACAATGAGCAGTTCTTC

clone_size: NA
j_call: TRBJ2-7
v_call: TRBV6-5
d_call: NA
cdr3_aa: CASSYSGRSYEQYF
cdr3_nt: TGTGCCAGCAGTTACTCGGGCAGGTCCTACGAGCAGTACTTC

clone_size: NA
j_call: TRBJ2-1
v_call: TRBV14
d_call: TRBD2
cdr3_aa: CASSNRGGGLAVEQFF
cdr3_nt: TGTGCCAGCAGCAATAGAGGTGGCGGACTAGCAGTTGAGCAGTTCTTC

clone_size: NA
j_call: TRBJ1-5
v_call: TRBV30
d_call: NA
cdr3_aa: CAWSVQGGQPQHF
cdr3_nt: TGTGCCTGGAGTGTACAGGGTGGCCAGCCCCAGCATTTT

clone_size: NA
j_call: TRBJ2-2
v_call: TRBV27
d_call: TRBD1
cdr3_aa: CASSYLRTGGQNTGELFF
cdr3_nt: TGTGCCAGCAGTTACCTTCGTACAGGGGGCCAGAACACCGGGGAGCTGTTTTTT

clone_size: NA
j_call: TRBJ2-7
v_call: TRBV5-1
d_call: NA
cdr3_aa: CASSLPGQVAEQYF
cdr3_nt: TGCGCCAGCAGCTTACCGGGACAAGTAGCGGAGCAGTACTTC

clone_size: few
j_call: TRBJ2-5
v_call: TRBV5-1
d_call: TRBD2
cdr3_aa: CASSPRLGEGMETQYF
cdr3_nt: TGCGCCAGCAGCCCGAGGCTGGGGGAGGGGATGGAGACCCAGTACTTC

clone_size: NA
j_call: TRBJ2-5
v_call: TRBV11-2
d_call: TRBD2
cdr3_aa: CASSFIAGSRETQYF
cdr3_nt: TGTGCCAGCAGCTTTATAGCGGGGTCTCGGGAGACCCAGTACTTC

clone_size: NA
j_call: TRBJ1-5
v_call: TRBV29-1
d_call: NA
cdr3_aa: CSVIASTNQPQHF
cdr3_nt: TGCAGCGTTATCGCCTCTACTAATCAGCCCCAGCATTTT

clone_size: NA
j_call: TRBJ2-1
v_call: TRBV5-6
d_call: TRBD1
cdr3_aa: CASSSGQGAAGEQFF
cdr3_nt: TGTGCCAGCAGCTCGGGACAGGGGGCTGCCGGTGAGCAGTTCTTC

clone_size: NA
j_call: TRBJ2-2
v_call: TRBV7-9
d_call: NA
cdr3_aa: CASSSLQPSNTGELFF
cdr3_nt: TGTGCCAGCAGCTCCTTACAGCCTTCGAACACCGGGGAGCTGTTTTTT

clone_size: NA
j_call: TRBJ1-4
v_call: TRBV30
d_call: NA
cdr3_aa: CAWNNRADEKLFF
cdr3_nt: TGTGCCTGGAATAACAGGGCCGATGAAAAACTGTTTTTT

clone_size: NA
j_call: TRBJ2-3
v_call: TRBV5-1
d_call: NA
cdr3_aa: CASSFLLPSTDTQYF
cdr3_nt: TGCGCCAGCAGCTTCTTACTACCTAGCACAGATACGCAGTATTTT

clone_size: NA
j_call: TRBJ1-4
v_call: TRBV12-3/TRBV12-4
d_call: NA
cdr3_aa: CASSLDRGEKLFF
cdr3_nt: TGTGCCAGCAGTTTAGACCGGGGTGAAAAACTGTTTTTT

clone_size: NA
j_call: TRBJ2-2
v_call: TRBV6-2/TRBV6-3
d_call: TRBD1
cdr3_aa: CASSYPRTGTVNTGELFF
cdr3_nt: TGTGCCAGCAGTTACCCCCGCACCGGGACAGTTAACACCGGGGAGCTGTTTTTT

clone_size: NA
j_call: TRBJ2-3
v_call: TRBV5-8
d_call: NA
cdr3_aa: CASSLGASGTDTQYF
cdr3_nt: TGTGCCAGCAGCTTGGGTGCTAGCGGCACAGATACGCAGTATTTT

clone_size: NA
j_call: TRBJ1-1
v_call: TRBV4-2
d_call: NA
cdr3_aa: CASSQRTVTEAFF
cdr3_nt: TGTGCCAGCAGCCAACGGACAGTCACTGAAGCTTTCTTT

clone_size: NA
j_call: TRBJ2-5
v_call: TRBV4-3
d_call: TRBD2
cdr3_aa: CASSRETSALTGTQYF
cdr3_nt: TGCGCCAGCAGCCGAGAGACTAGCGCCCTGACTGGGACCCAGTACTTC

clone_size: once
j_call: TRBJ1-4
v_call: TRBV2
d_call: NA
cdr3_aa: CASSVRGREVRGEKLFF
cdr3_nt: TGTGCCAGCAGTGTTAGAGGGCGAGAGGTTCGGGGTGAAAAACTGTTTTTT

clone_size: once
j_call: TRBJ2-7
v_call: TRBV28
d_call: TRBD1
cdr3_aa: CASRNLPWGQSYEQYF
cdr3_nt: TGTGCCAGCAGAAATCTTCCTTGGGGACAGTCGTACGAGCAGTACTTC

clone_size: NA
j_call: TRBJ1-2
v_call: TRBV9
d_call: TRBD1
cdr3_aa: CASSVEGRGPGYGYTF
cdr3_nt: TGTGCCAGCAGCGTAGAGGGCAGGGGGCCCGGCTATGGCTACACCTTC

clone_size: few
j_call: TRBJ1-2
v_call: TRBV5-6
d_call: NA
cdr3_aa: CASSNPAGRYYGYTF
cdr3_nt: TGTGCCAGCAGCAACCCGGCAGGGCGATACTATGGCTACACCTTC

clone_size: NA
j_call: TRBJ2-2
v_call: TRBV23-1
d_call: TRBD2
cdr3_aa: CASSQKGLAGGRNTGELFF
cdr3_nt: TGCGCCAGCAGCCAAAAAGGGCTAGCGGGGGGCCGAAACACCGGGGAGCTGTTTTTT

clone_size: NA
j_call: TRBJ2-5
v_call: TRBV4-2
d_call: NA
cdr3_aa: CASSRDSQETQYF
cdr3_nt: TGTGCCAGCAGCCGAGACAGCCAAGAGACCCAGTACTTC

clone_size: few
j_call: TRBJ2-5
v_call: TRBV29-1
d_call: TRBD2
cdr3_aa: CSVVYSGGVQETQYF
cdr3_nt: TGCAGCGTTGTGTATAGCGGGGGGGTTCAAGAGACCCAGTACTTC

clone_size: NA
j_call: TRBJ2-5
v_call: TRBV7-8
d_call: TRBD2
cdr3_aa: CASSFSGGALETQYF
cdr3_nt: TGTGCCAGCAGCTTTAGCGGGGGGGCCCTAGAGACCCAGTACTTC

clone_size: few
j_call: TRBJ2-5
v_call: TRBV7-3
d_call: NA
cdr3_aa: CASSISGHTQETQYF
cdr3_nt: TGTGCCAGCAGCATATCGGGACACACACAAGAGACCCAGTACTTC

clone_size: many
j_call: TRBJ1-5
v_call: TRBV6-5
d_call: NA
cdr3_aa: CASSQSGLSNQPQHF
cdr3_nt: TGTGCCAGCAGTCAATCAGGGTTGAGCAATCAGCCCCAGCATTTT

clone_size: once
j_call: TRBJ2-1
v_call: TRBV27
d_call: TRBD1
cdr3_aa: CASSPRQGSYNEQFF
cdr3_nt: TGTGCCAGCAGCCCCAGACAGGGTTCCTACAATGAGCAGTTCTTC

clone_size: once
j_call: TRBJ2-2
v_call: TRBV5-1
d_call: NA
cdr3_aa: CASSLPRADTGELFF
cdr3_nt: TGCGCCAGCAGCTTGCCCAGGGCGGACACCGGGGAGCTGTTTTTT

clone_size: NA
j_call: TRBJ2-5
v_call: TRBV6-2/TRBV6-3
d_call: TRBD1
cdr3_aa: CASSYRAGGRQETQYF
cdr3_nt: TGTGCCAGCAGTTACAGAGCAGGGGGCCGCCAAGAGACCCAGTACTTC

clone_size: NA
j_call: TRBJ2-3
v_call: TRBV5-1
d_call: TRBD1
cdr3_aa: CASSFVAGGAADTQYF
cdr3_nt: TGCGCCAGCAGCTTCGTAGCAGGGGGCGCGGCAGATACGCAGTATTTT

clone_size: NA
j_call: TRBJ2-2
v_call: TRBV24-1
d_call: TRBD1
cdr3_aa: CATSDYRDRGLTGELFF
cdr3_nt: TGTGCCACCAGTGATTACCGGGACAGGGGGCTCACCGGGGAGCTGTTTTTT

clone_size: few
j_call: TRBJ2-3
v_call: TRBV29-1
d_call: TRBD2
cdr3_aa: CSVDPSGARTDTQYF
cdr3_nt: TGCAGCGTTGATCCTAGCGGGGCACGCACAGATACGCAGTATTTT

clone_size: NA
j_call: TRBJ2-1
v_call: TRBV7-2
d_call: TRBD1
cdr3_aa: CASSPETGGPIQFF
cdr3_nt: TGTGCCAGCAGCCCGGAGACAGGGGGGCCGATCCAGTTCTTC

clone_size: NA
j_call: TRBJ1-1
v_call: TRBV25-1
d_call: TRBD1
cdr3_aa: CASSTRQGGSTEAFF
cdr3_nt: TGTGCCAGCAGTACACGACAGGGGGGTTCGACTGAAGCTTTCTTT

clone_size: NA
j_call: TRBJ2-2
v_call: TRBV7-9
d_call: TRBD2
cdr3_aa: CASSSGLAGSTGELFF
cdr3_nt: TGTGCCAGCAGCTCGGGACTAGCGGGGAGCACCGGGGAGCTGTTTTTT

clone_size: NA
j_call: TRBJ2-5
v_call: TRBV19
d_call: TRBD1
cdr3_aa: CASSKRAPRQGARETQYF
cdr3_nt: TGTGCCAGTAGTAAAAGAGCCCCCAGACAGGGGGCACGGGAGACCCAGTACTTC